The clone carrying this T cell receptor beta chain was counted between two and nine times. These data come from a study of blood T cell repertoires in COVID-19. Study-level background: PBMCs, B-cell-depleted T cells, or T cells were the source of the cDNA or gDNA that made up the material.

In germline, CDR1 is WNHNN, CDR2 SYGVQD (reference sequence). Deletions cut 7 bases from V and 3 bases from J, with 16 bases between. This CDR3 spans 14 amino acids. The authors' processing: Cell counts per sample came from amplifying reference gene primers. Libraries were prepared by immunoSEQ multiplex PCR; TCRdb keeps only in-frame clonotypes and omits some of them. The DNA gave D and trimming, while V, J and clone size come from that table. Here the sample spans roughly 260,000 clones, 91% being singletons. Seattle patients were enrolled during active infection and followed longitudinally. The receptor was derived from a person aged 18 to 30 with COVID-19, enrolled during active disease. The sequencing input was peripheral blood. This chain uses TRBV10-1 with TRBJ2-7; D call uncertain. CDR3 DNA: TGCGCCAGCATTTGGCCTCCGTTGCTCTACGAGCAGTACTTC. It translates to CASIWPPLLYEQYF.